One TCR beta chain is described in this entry. No cognate antigen has been identified for it. Base quality data are lacking; no much larger clone is found one base away. Thawed PBMCs were FACS-sorted into unstimulated Tregs (CD4+CD25+CD127-), CD4+ non-Tregs (CD4+CD25-), CD4 cells and CD8 cells. Healthy control blood came either as purchased buffy coats or from healthy volunteers. Healthy control blood was separated into PBMCs by Ficoll density gradient and cryopreserved, and patient PBMCs were collected both before and after transplant. The data were obtained in a study of Tregs in tolerant kidney transplant recipients (dated 2019 in TCRdb). For the study in its entirety: Before combined kidney and bone marrow transplantation, this study identified donor-specific regulatory T cells using TCRbeta sequencing and then followed those same cells after transplant. TCRbeta repertoire sequencing was used in 3 healthy controls to compare several methods for expanding Tregs specific for an allogeneic donor.

The paper's findings and limits, for the study overall: Biological reproducibility was not directly addressed, though technical replication error appeared minimal. Because the study included only a small number of patients, the results must be confirmed in larger populations and under other immunosuppression protocols. Expanding Tregs with activated donor B cells appeared to identify the most biologically relevant and donor-specific TCRbeta repertoire.

Looking up the germline V gene yields CDR1 MGHRA and CDR2 YSYEKL. From cysteine to phenylalanine, the CDR3 is 17 amino acids long. CDR3 DNA is the only sequence kept; it has 51 bases, read in frame from the first base. Unmatched junction bases come to 8, with V trimmed by 2 bases and J by 7 bases. Genomic DNA was extracted from sorted cells with the QIAGEN DNeasy Blood and Tissue Kit for TCRbeta CDR3 sequencing. High-throughput TCRbeta CDR3 sequencing, including PCR amplification with bias correction and internal controls, was performed commercially through immunoSEQ. The original pipeline was this. Unique productive TCRbeta sequences were defined by CDR3 nucleotide sequence when primers matched and otherwise by CDR3 amino acid sequence together with Vbeta and Jbeta genes. As a correction for sorting error, sequences shared between sorted populations at a frequency ratio of 2:1 or less were discarded, and the remaining shared sequences were assigned to the higher population. A sequence counted as donor-reactive if, in CFSE-low cells, the sequence had a frequency of at least 0.01% and was expanded at least 5-fold compared with unstimulated cells. Repertoire divergence was quantified by Jensen-Shannon divergence using the top 100 TCRbeta sequences ranked by frequency. For any sample with multiple sequencing runs, sorting error was corrected in each run separately before the runs were pooled. Here the immuneACCESS table is served through TCRdb, limited to in-frame sequences with V and J called. Missing clones are a known gap in these copies; in checked studies unresolved V genes cover under half, and the rest lacks a known reason. V, J and clone size were drawn from that table, and D and trimming were deduced from the DNA. In this sample the table shows roughly 250,000 clones, approximately 83% of which occur a single time. Less than 0.75% of the sample lies in the top ten.

Sequenced material: CD4+ T cells from blood. This chain is built from TRBV4-1 and TRBJ2-1, and TRBD2 aligns with 13 junction nucleotides. The sequence came from a human donor in good health. The CDR3 region reads CASSQFPTSGRGNEQFF. The DNA is TGCGCCAGCAGCCAATTCCCCACTAGCGGGAGGGGGAATGAGCAGTTCTTC.